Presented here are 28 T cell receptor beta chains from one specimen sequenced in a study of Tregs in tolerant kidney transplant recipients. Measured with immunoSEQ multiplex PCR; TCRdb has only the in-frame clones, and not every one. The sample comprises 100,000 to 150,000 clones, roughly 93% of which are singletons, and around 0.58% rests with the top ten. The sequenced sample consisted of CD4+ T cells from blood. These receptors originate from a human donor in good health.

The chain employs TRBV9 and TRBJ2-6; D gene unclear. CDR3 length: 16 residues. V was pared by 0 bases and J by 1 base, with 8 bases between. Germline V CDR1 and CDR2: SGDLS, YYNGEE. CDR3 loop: CASSVASFSGANVLTF. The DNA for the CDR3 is TGTGCCAGCAGCGTAGCGTCTTTTTCTGGGGCCAACGTCCTGACTTTC. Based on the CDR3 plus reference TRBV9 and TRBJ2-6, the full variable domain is DSGVTQTPKHLITATGQRVTLRCSPRSGDLSVYWYQQSLDQGLQFLIQYYNGEERAKGNILERFSAQQFPDLHSELNLSSLELGDSALYFCASSVASFSGANVLTFGAGSRLTVL.

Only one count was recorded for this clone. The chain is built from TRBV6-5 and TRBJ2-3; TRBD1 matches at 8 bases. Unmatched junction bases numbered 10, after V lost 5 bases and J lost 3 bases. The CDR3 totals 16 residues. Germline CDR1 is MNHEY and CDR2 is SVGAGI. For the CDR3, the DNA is TGTGCCAGCAGTCACTTACAGGGGGTAGGGACAGATACGCAGTATTTT. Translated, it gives CASSHLQGVGTDTQYF.

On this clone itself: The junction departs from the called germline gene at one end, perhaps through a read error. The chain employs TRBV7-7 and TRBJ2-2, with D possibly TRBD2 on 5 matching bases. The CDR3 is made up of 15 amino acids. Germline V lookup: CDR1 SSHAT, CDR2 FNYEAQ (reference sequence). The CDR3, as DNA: TGTGCTAGCAGTTCCAACCGGGGAGCTACCGGGGAGCTGTTTTTT. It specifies CASSSNRGATGELFF.

CDR3 sequence (DNA): TGTGCCAGCAGCTCCGCCCTCACCGGAACCGGGGAGCTGTTTTTT. Translating it yields CASSSALTGTGELFF. This rearrangement joins TRBV7-2 to TRBJ2-2; D is undetermined. The CDR3 is 15 residues long. V lost 4 bases and J 5 bases, leaving 14 bases between the germline ends. Germline V CDR1 and CDR2: SGHTA, FQGNSA.

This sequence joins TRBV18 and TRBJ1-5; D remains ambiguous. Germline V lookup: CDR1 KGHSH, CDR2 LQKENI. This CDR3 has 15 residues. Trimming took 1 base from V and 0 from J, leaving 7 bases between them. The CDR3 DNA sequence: TGTGCCAGCTCACCACGTGATGGTAGCAATCAGCCCCAGCATTTT. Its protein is CASSPRDGSNQPQHF.

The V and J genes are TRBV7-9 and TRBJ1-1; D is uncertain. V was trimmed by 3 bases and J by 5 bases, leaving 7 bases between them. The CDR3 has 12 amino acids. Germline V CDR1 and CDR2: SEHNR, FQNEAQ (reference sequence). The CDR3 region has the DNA TGTGCCAGCAGCTTCTCCGGGACTGAAGCTTTCTTT. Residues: CASSFSGTEAFF.

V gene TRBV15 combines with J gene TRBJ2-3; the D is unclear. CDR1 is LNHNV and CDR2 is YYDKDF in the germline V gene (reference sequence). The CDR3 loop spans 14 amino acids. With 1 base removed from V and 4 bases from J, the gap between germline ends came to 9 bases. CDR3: CATSRVVSADTQYF. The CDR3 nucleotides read TGTGCCACCAGCAGAGTCGTCAGTGCAGATACGCAGTATTTT.

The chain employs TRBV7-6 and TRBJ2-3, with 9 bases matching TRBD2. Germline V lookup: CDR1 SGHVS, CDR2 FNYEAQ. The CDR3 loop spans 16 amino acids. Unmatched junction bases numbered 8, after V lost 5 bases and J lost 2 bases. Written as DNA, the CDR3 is TGTGCCAGCAGCCCCCTGGCGGGGGGGACCACAGATACGCAGTATTTT. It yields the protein CASSPLAGGTTDTQYF. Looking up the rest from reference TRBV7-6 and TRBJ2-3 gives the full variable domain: GAGVSQSPRYKVTKRGQDVALRCDPISGHVSLYWYRQALGQGPEFLTYFNYEAQQDKSGLPNDRFSAERPEGSISTLTIQRTEQRDSAMYRCASSPLAGGTTDTQYFGPGTRLTVL.

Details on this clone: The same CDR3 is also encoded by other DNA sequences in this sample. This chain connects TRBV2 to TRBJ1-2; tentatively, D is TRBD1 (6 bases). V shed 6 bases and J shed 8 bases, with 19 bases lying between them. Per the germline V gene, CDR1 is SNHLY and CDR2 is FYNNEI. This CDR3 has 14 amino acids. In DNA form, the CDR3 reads TGTGCCAGCAGGGGGGCCGGACGGGGCCCCGGCTACACCTTC. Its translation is CASRGAGRGPGYTF.

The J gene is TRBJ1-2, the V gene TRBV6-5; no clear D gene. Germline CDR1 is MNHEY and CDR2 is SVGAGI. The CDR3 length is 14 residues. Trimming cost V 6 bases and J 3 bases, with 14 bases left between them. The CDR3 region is CASSPRHVDYGYTF. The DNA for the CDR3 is TGTGCCAGCAGCCCCCGACATGTCGACTATGGCTACACCTTC.

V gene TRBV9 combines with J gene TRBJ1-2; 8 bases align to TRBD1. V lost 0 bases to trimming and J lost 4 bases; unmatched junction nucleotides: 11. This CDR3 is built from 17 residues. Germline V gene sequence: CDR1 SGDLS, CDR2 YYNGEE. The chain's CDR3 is CASSVAPQGAESYGYTF. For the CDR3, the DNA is TGTGCCAGCAGCGTAGCTCCCCAGGGGGCGGAGAGCTATGGCTACACCTTC.

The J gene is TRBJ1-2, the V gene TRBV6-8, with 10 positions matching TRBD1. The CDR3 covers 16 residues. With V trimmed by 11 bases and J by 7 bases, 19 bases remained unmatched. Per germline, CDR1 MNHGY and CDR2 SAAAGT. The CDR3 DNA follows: TGTGCCTTATCGACGTTACCGGGACAGGGGAAGGGTGGCTACACCTTC. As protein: CALSTLPGQGKGGYTF.

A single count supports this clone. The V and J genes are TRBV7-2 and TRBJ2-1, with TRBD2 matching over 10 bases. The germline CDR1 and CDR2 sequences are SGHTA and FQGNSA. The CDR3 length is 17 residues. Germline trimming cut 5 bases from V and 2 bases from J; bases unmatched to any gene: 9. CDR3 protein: CASSLSGGTIPYNEQFF. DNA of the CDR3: TGTGCCAGCAGCCTTAGCGGGGGGACTATCCCCTACAATGAGCAGTTCTTC.

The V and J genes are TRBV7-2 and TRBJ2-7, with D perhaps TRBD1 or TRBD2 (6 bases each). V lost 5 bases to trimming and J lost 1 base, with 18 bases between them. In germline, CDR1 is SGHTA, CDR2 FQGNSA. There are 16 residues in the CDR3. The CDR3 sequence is CASSPGGGFGSYEQYF. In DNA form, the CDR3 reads TGTGCCAGCAGCCCTGGAGGGGGATTCGGGTCCTACGAGCAGTACTTC.

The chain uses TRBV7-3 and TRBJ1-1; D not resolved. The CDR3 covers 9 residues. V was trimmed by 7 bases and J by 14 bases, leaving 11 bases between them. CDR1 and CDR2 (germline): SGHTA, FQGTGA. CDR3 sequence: CASTPRRFF. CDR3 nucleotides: TGTGCCAGCACCCCGAGGAGGTTCTTT. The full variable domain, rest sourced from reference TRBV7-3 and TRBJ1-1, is GAGVSQTPSNKVTEKGKYVELRCDPISGHTALYWYRQSLGQGPEFLIYFQGTGAADDSGLPNDRFFAVRPEGSVSTLKIQRTERGDSAVYLCASTPRRFFGQGTRLTVV.

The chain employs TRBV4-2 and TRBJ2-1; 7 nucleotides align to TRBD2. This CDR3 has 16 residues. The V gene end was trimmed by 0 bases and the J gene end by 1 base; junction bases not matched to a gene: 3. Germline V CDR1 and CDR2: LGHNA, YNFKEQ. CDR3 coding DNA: TGTGCCAGCAGCCAAGAGCCAGCGGGGTCCTACAATGAGCAGTTCTTC. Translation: CASSQEPAGSYNEQFF.

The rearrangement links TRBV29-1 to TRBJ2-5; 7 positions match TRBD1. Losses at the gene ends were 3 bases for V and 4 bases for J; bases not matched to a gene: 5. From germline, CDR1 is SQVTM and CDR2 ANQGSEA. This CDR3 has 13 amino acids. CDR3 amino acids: CSVETGIGETQYF. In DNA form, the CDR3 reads TGCAGCGTTGAGACAGGGATCGGAGAGACCCAGTACTTC. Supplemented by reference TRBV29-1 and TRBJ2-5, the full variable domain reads SAVISQKPSRDICQRGTSLTIQCQVDSQVTMMFWYRQQPGQSLTLIATANQGSEATYESGFVIDKFPISRPNLTFSTLTVSNMSPEDSSIYLCSVETGIGETQYFGPGTRLLVL.

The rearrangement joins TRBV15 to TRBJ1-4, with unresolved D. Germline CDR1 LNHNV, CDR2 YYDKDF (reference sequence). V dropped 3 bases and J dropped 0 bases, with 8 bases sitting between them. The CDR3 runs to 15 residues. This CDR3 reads CATSRYMATNEKLFF. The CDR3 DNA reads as TGTGCCACCAGCAGGTACATGGCAACTAATGAAAAACTGTTTTTT.

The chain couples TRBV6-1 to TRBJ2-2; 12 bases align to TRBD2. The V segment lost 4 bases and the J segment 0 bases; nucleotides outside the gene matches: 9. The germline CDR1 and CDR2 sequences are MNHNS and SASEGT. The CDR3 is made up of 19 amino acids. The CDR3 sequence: CASSAVTSGRKANTGELFF. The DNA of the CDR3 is TGTGCCAGCAGTGCTGTGACTAGCGGGAGAAAGGCGAACACCGGGGAGCTGTTTTTT.

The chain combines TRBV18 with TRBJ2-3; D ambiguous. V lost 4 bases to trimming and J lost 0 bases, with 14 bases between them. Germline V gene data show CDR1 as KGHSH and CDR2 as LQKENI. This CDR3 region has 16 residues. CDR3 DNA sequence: TGTGCCAGCTCACTACGCCAGGAATTCAGCACAGATACGCAGTATTTT. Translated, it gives CASSLRQEFSTDTQYF.

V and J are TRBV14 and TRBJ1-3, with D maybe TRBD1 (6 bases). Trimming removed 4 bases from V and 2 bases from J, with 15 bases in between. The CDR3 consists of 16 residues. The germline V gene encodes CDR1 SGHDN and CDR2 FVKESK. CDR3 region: CASSPTTGYAGNTIYF. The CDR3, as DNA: TGTGCCAGCAGCCCGACCACAGGGTACGCTGGAAACACCATATATTTT.

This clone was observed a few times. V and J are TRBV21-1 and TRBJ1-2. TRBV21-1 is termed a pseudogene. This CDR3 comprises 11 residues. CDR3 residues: CASSSRGGYTF. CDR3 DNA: TGTGCCAGCAGCTCCCGGGGAGGCTACACCTTC.

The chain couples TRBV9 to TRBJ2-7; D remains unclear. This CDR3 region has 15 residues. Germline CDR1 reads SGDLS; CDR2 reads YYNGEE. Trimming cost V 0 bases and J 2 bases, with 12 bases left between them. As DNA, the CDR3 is TGTGCCAGCAGCGTAGATTTAGCTGCGACCTACGAGCAGTACTTC. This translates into CASSVDLAATYEQYF.

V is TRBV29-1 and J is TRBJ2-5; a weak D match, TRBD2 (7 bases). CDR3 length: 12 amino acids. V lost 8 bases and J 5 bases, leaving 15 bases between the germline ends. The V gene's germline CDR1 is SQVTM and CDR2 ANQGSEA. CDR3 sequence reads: CSYKGGRETQYF. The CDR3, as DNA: TGCAGCTATAAGGGGGGGCGGGAGACCCAGTACTTC.

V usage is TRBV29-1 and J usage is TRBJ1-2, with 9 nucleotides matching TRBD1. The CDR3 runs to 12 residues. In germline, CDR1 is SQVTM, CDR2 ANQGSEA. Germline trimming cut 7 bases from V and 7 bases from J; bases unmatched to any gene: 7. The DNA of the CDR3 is TGCAGCGCCGGACAGGGGCGTTCTGGCTACACCTTC. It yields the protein CSAGQGRSGYTF. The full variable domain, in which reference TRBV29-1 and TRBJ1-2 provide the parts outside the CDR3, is SAVISQKPSRDICQRGTSLTIQCQVDSQVTMMFWYRQQPGQSLTLIATANQGSEATYESGFVIDKFPISRPNLTFSTLTVSNMSPEDSSIYLCSAGQGRSGYTFGSGTRLTVV.

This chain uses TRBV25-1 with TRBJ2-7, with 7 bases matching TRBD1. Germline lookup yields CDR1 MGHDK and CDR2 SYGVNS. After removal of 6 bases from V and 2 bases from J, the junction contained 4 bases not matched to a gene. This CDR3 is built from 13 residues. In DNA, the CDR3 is TGTGCCAGCAGGGACGACAGGGCCTACGAGCAGTACTTC. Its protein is CASRDDRAYEQYF.

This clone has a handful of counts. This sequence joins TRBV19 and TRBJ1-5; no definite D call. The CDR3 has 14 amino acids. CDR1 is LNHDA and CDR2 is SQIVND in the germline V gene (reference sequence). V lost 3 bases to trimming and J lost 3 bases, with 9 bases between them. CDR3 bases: TGTGCCAGTAGTATTGGGCAGCCCAATCAGCCCCAGCATTTT. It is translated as CASSIGQPNQPQHF.

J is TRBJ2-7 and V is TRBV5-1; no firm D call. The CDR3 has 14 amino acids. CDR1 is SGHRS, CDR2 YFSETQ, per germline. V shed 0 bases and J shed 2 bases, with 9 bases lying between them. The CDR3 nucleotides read TGCGCCAGCAGCTTGGTCGTGTCGCCCTACGAGCAGTACTTC. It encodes CASSLVVSPYEQYF.